This TCR beta chain stems from a study of cytomegalovirus exposure and HLA in healthy donors. The PCR ran on 60 Vbeta and 13 Jbeta primers. Assay: immunoSEQ multiplex PCR; the TCRdb copy retains only in-frame clones and omits some. The profile shows approximately 120,000 clones, about three quarters of them singletons. Sequencing was carried out using PBMCs. This sequence was found in a woman aged 55-70 years in good health and CMV-seropositive.

The CDR3 nucleotides read TGTGCAAGTCGCTCCCTGATCAGCTCCTACAATGAGCAGTTCTTC. Residues: CASRSLISSYNEQFF. The J gene is TRBJ2-1, the V gene TRBV12-2; TRBD1, the D gene given by the table, was not confirmed from the DNA. TRBV12-2 corresponds to a pseudogene. The CDR3 loop spans 15 amino acids.